These 3 T cell receptor beta chains came from one sample sequenced in a study of blood T cell repertoires in COVID-19. Method: immunoSEQ multiplex PCR; TCRdb's copy keeps in-frame clones and lacks some. The profile shows 120,000 to 150,000 clones, around 89% of them singletons. The sequencing sample was made of peripheral blood. Source of these receptors: a human donor in a cohort sampled during active COVID-19.

The chain couples TRBV20-1 to TRBJ2-1; no reliable D call. CDR1 is DFQATT, CDR2 SNEGSKA, per germline (reference sequence). Deletions cut 6 bases from V and 8 bases from J, with 11 bases between. The CDR3 length is 11 residues. The CDR3 nucleotides are TGCAGTGCCCGGCGGCTGGATGAGCAGTTCTTC. This codes for CSARRLDEQFF.

In its sample, this clone was seen a few times. V and J are TRBV29-1 and TRBJ1-6; TRBD1 matches at 7 bases. Germline V lookup: CDR1 SQVTM, CDR2 ANQGSEA. This CDR3 is 15 amino acids long. V dropped 5 bases and J dropped 3; count of bases not matched to a gene: 7. The CDR3 reads CSVSTGADYNSPLHF. Here the CDR3 DNA reads TGCAGCGTTTCTACAGGGGCCGACTATAATTCACCCCTCCACTTT.

V gene TRBV4-1 combines with J gene TRBJ2-3, with D possibly matching TRBD2 (5 bases). The length of the CDR3 is 15 residues. CDR1 and CDR2 (germline): MGHRA, YSYEKL. With 0 bases removed from V and 5 bases from J, the gap between germline ends came to 12 bases. This CDR3 is CASSQDQVALDTQYF. The CDR3 nucleotides read TGCGCCAGCAGCCAAGATCAAGTAGCGCTAGATACGCAGTATTTT.